This T cell receptor beta chain was recovered during a study of blood T cell repertoires in COVID-19 (dated by TCRdb to the early 2020s). Broadly, across the study: Samples covering the acute and convalescent phases of COVID-19 were provided by collaborators in the United States, Italy and Spain. The dataset comprised deeply sampled blood TCRbeta repertoires from subjects exposed to, actively infected with, or recovered from COVID-19. Nearly every sample came with metadata listing a de-identified subject ID, COVID-19 status, age in years and sex. A freely available public database, intended as a resource for researchers studying the immune response to SARS-CoV-2, is where the repertoires were released. The material from the prospective study consisted of cDNA or gDNA derived from T cells, B-cell-depleted T cells, or PBMCs. Where available, HLA class I and class II types were obtained from metadata supplied by the sample provider rather than from assay-based typing. Samples were obtained from the ongoing ImmuneRACE study (first 160 participants) and from about 1,300 subjects provided by 6 global collaborators. The research as a whole found: The quantity of clinical and demographic metadata differed by source and by participant and was supplied without curation.

Each collaborating institution followed its own protocols to collect whole blood in K2EDTA tubes. Collaborator samples were shipped for TCRbeta analysis as frozen whole blood, isolated PBMCs, or DNA extracted from either sample type. The immunoSEQ Assay, a bias-controlled multiplex PCR, was used to amplify TCRbeta CDR3 regions from genomic DNA. The source study handled its data this way. The number of nucleated cells in each sample was estimated from the amplification of reference gene primers within the assay. Sequence reads were collapsed and filtered to measure the absolute abundance of every unique TCRbeta CDR3 rearrangement. For each sample, productive Simpson clonality was calculated by taking the square root of Simpson's diversity index across productive rearrangements. Not all clones reach the TCRdb copy of this immuneACCESS table, which keeps in-frame sequences only. Checked studies attribute under half of the gap to unresolved V genes and leave the rest unexplained. V and J calls and clone size are given by that table; D and trimming were obtained from the DNA. For this sample there are 110,000 or so clones; about 90% appear just once. The ten largest clones take up 6.5% to 8.5% of the sample.

The sample holds one count of this clone. No cognate antigen has been identified for it. Base qualities are missing; no much larger clone stands one base away. The CDR3 spans 14 residues, from the cysteine through the phenylalanine. Of the read, only the CDR3 DNA is kept; its 42 bases are in frame from base 1. The germline V gene provides CDR1 MNHEY and CDR2 SVGAGI. V is pared back by 6 bases and J by 3 bases, with 15 bases lying between the germline termini. The TCR was taken from a human donor in a cohort sampled during active COVID-19. Input material: peripheral blood. The chain was built from TRBV6-5 and TRBJ2-7; the D region possibly corresponds to TRBD1 (6 bases align). The CDR3 region: CASSPRQALYEQYF. The nucleotide sequence reads as follows: TGTGCCAGCAGCCCCAGACAGGCCCTCTACGAGCAGTACTTC.